The 28 T cell receptor beta chains reported below all come from one sample, sequenced in a study of blood T cell repertoires in COVID-19. Here immunoSEQ multiplex PCR was the method, and the copy in TCRdb shows in-frame clones only, minus some. The table lists 140,000 or so clones, 87% of them singletons. The sequenced sample consisted of peripheral blood. Receptor source: a woman aged 50 to 60 with active or convalescent COVID-19.

The chain is built from TRBV7-2 and TRBJ2-2; TRBD2 agrees at 11 bases. CDR3 size: 16 residues. In germline, CDR1 is SGHTA, CDR2 FQGNSA. V gave up 5 bases and J gave up 6 bases; unmatched junction bases: 8. In DNA form, the CDR3 reads TGTGCCAGCAGCCCTGGACTAGCGGGTATCTCCGGGGAGCTGTTTTTT. Its translation: CASSPGLAGISGELFF.

V and J are TRBV7-9 and TRBJ2-1, with D unclear. V shed 5 bases and J shed 6 bases, with 17 bases lying between them. CDR1 and CDR2 (germline): SEHNR, FQNEAQ (reference sequence). The CDR3 consists of 15 residues. The CDR3 coding sequence is TGTGCCAGCAGCCTTCTAGACCGCCTCGGCAATGAGCAGTTCTTC. Translation gives CASSLLDRLGNEQFF.

The chain links TRBV30 to TRBJ1-3, with D hard to call. Looked up from germline, CDR1 is GTSNPN and CDR2 is SVGIG (reference sequence). The CDR3 length is 14 residues. The germline V and J ends were trimmed by 2 bases and 4 bases, with 12 bases remaining between them. Written as DNA, the CDR3 is TGTGCCTGGAGTCACGGAGGGCGGGGAAACACCATATATTTT. Protein: CAWSHGGRGNTIYF.

The V and J genes are TRBV28 and TRBJ1-2, with D perhaps TRBD1 (6 bases). In germline, CDR1 is MDHEN, CDR2 SYDVKM. CDR3 length equals 14 residues. V lost 2 bases to trimming and J lost 4 bases, with 11 bases between them. DNA of the CDR3: TGTGCCAGCAGTTTAGGGGGCTATGGCTATGGCTACACCTTC. This codes for CASSLGGYGYGYTF.

The rearrangement joins TRBV30 to TRBJ2-7; 10 bases are a match to TRBD2. The CDR3 extends over 14 amino acids. CDR1 is GTSNPN and CDR2 is SVGIG in the germline V gene (reference sequence). With 1 base clipped from V and 7 bases from J, the junction kept 7 bases outside the gene matches. CDR3 region: CAWSESGGAREQYF. Written as DNA, the CDR3 is TGTGCCTGGAGTGAGAGCGGGGGGGCCCGGGAGCAGTACTTC.

The gene calls are TRBV6-2 or TRBV6-3 and TRBJ1-5, with D maybe TRBD1 (6 bases). The germline V and J ends were trimmed by 5 bases and 4 bases, with 12 bases remaining between them. The CDR3 sequence is 14 residues long. Germline CDR1 reads MNHEY; CDR2 reads SVGEGT. CDR3 sequence reads: CASSLTQGNQPQHF. CDR3 DNA: TGTGCCAGCAGTCTTACCCAGGGGAATCAGCCCCAGCATTTT.

V usage is TRBV6-2 or TRBV6-3 and J usage is TRBJ2-3; D is perhaps TRBD1 (8 bases). CDR3 length equals 16 residues. V gave up 5 bases and J gave up 4 bases, with 19 bases separating them. In germline, CDR1 is MNHEY, CDR2 SVGEGT. The CDR3 DNA reads as TGTGCCAGCAGTGCCCAGGGGGCGGGAGCATCAGATACGCAGTATTTT. It encodes CASSAQGAGASDTQYF.

The chain is built from TRBV27 and TRBJ2-7, with TRBD1 matching over 7 bases. Germline-derived CDR1 and CDR2 are MNHEY and SMNVEV (reference sequence). The CDR3 covers 14 residues. Germline trimming cut 6 bases from V and 2 bases from J; bases unmatched to any gene: 7. This CDR3 reads CASSPQGEPYEQYF. The CDR3 DNA reads as TGTGCCAGCAGCCCCCAGGGGGAACCCTACGAGCAGTACTTC.

To note about this clone: An end of the junction does not agree with germline; a read error may underlie this. The chain combines TRBV7-8 with TRBJ1-2, with a weak D call TRBD1 (6 bases). CDR1 SGHVS and CDR2 FQNEAQ come from the germline V gene. The CDR3 is made up of 11 amino acids. CDR3 DNA sequence: TGTGCCAGCAGCTTTGGACAGCTAGCAACGTTC. It translates to CASSFGQLATF. The variable domain in full, completed from reference TRBV7-8 and TRBJ1-2, reads GAGVSQSPRYKVAKRGQDVALRCDPISGHVSLFWYQQALGQGPEFLTYFQNEAQLDKSGLPSDRFFAERPEGSVSTLKIQRTQQEDSAVYLCASSFGQLATFGSGTRLTVV.

The rearrangement links TRBV27 to TRBJ1-3; the match to TRBD1 covers 7 bases. V dropped 3 bases and J dropped 8; count of bases not matched to a gene: 4. From germline, CDR1 is MNHEY and CDR2 SMNVEV (reference sequence). The CDR3 consists of 13 residues. CDR3 nucleotides: TGTGCCAGCAGTTTCACAGGGGCGGACACCATATATTTT. It specifies CASSFTGADTIYF.

This chain uses TRBV28 with TRBJ1-2, with unresolved D. From germline, CDR1 is MDHEN and CDR2 SYDVKM. The CDR3 is made up of 17 amino acids. V was shortened by 2 bases and J by 2 bases, with 18 bases between the two germline ends. The CDR3 sequence: CASSLRRVPTGNYGYTF. DNA for the CDR3: TGTGCCAGCAGTTTAAGGCGGGTGCCGACGGGAAACTATGGCTACACCTTC.

The rearrangement joins TRBV6-2 or TRBV6-3 to TRBJ2-5, with a tentative D call TRBD1 (6 bases). CDR3 length: 13 residues. Trimming removed 2 bases from V and 4 bases from J, with 8 bases in between. Germline CDR1 MNHEY, CDR2 SVGEGT. The CDR3 is CASSYLRGETQYF. The DNA of the CDR3 is TGTGCCAGCAGTTACCTCAGGGGAGAGACCCAGTACTTC.

The chain uses TRBV27 and TRBJ1-2, with D perhaps TRBD1 (6 bases). V lost 4 bases and J 4 bases, leaving 10 bases between the germline ends. Germline-derived CDR1 and CDR2 are MNHEY and SMNVEV (reference sequence). The CDR3 spans 13 residues. The CDR3 here is CASSSGDIYGYTF. CDR3 DNA: TGTGCCAGCAGTTCCGGGGACATCTATGGCTACACCTTC.

The rearrangement uses TRBV12-3 or TRBV12-4 and TRBJ1-1; maybe TRBD1 (5 bases). The V and J ends lost 7 bases and 10 bases respectively, with 13 bases between them. This CDR3 contains 11 residues. The CDR3 region has the DNA TGTGCCAGCACTACAGGACAAATAGCTTTCTTT. It yields the protein CASTTGQIAFF.

The V gene is TRBV5-1, the J gene TRBJ2-3; no clear D gene. CDR1 and CDR2 (germline): SGHRS, YFSETQ. The V and J ends lost 0 bases and 4 bases respectively, with 15 bases between them. The CDR3 is 16 residues long. CDR3 region: CASSLDFRVPADTQYF. DNA for the CDR3: TGCGCCAGCAGCTTGGATTTCCGGGTCCCGGCAGATACGCAGTATTTT.

This rearrangement joins TRBV6-6 to TRBJ2-7; D is undetermined. The CDR3 runs 14 residues. V lost 7 bases, J lost 2 bases, and 15 bases lay in between. The germline CDR1 and CDR2 sequences are MNHNY and SVGAGI (reference sequence). The CDR3 loop reads CASTYALNAYEQYF. The CDR3 nucleotides read TGTGCCAGCACCTACGCACTAAACGCCTACGAGCAGTACTTC.

The genes are TRBV3-1 (or the pseudogene TRBV3-2) and TRBJ1-1, with 10 bases aligning to TRBD1. Germline V gene data show CDR1 as LGHDT and CDR2 as YNNKEL (reference sequence). With V trimmed by 4 bases and J by 4 bases, 12 bases remained unmatched. The CDR3 is 17 residues long. In nucleotides, the CDR3 is TGTGCCAGCAGCCTGAATTACGGGACAGGGGTTGGCACTGAAGCTTTCTTT. It yields the protein CASSLNYGTGVGTEAFF.

For this clone: Other DNA sequences of this sample code for an identical CDR3. The chain recombines TRBV2 with TRBJ1-1, with unresolved D. Germline CDR1 and CDR2: SNHLY and FYNNEI. The ends were cut back, 1 base at V and 1 base at J, with 4 bases in the middle. The CDR3 is 13 amino acids. CDR3 bases: TGTGCCAGCAGTGAAGACTGGAACACTGAAGCTTTCTTT. Translated: CASSEDWNTEAFF.

The chain uses TRBV19 and TRBJ2-1, with unresolved D. This CDR3 contains 13 residues. Trimming stripped 10 bases from V and 0 bases from J, with 10 bases between. Germline CDR1 reads LNHDA; CDR2 reads SQIVND (reference sequence). CDR3 nucleotides: TGTGCCACCTCCTATTCCTCCTACAATGAGCAGTTCTTC. Residues: CATSYSSYNEQFF.

The chain couples TRBV11-1 to TRBJ2-7; possible D gene TRBD2, 6 bases. CDR3 length equals 15 residues. Germline V CDR1 and CDR2: SGHAT, FQDESV (reference sequence). With 3 bases removed from V and 5 bases from J, the gap between germline ends came to 17 bases. CDR3 residues: CASSFGSVTSDEQYF. CDR3 sequence (DNA): TGTGCCAGCAGCTTTGGGTCTGTGACTAGTGACGAGCAGTACTTC.

The CDR3 nucleotides are TGTGCCAGCAGCAAAGGGAGGAACAATGAGCAGTTCTTC. Translated: CASSKGRNNEQFF. The chain uses TRBV7-6 and TRBJ2-1, with a possible D match to TRBD2 (6 bases). In germline, CDR1 is SGHVS, CDR2 FNYEAQ. Trimming took off 5 bases at V and 5 bases at J, with 10 bases between the two ends. CDR3 size: 13 residues.

This clone was observed a single time. The genes are TRBV7-8 and TRBJ1-2; possible D gene TRBD1, 6 bases. There are 14 residues in the CDR3. The V gene lost 5 bases and the J gene lost 3 bases, with 13 bases spanning the gap. CDR1 and CDR2 from the germline V gene are SGHVS and FQNEAQ. The CDR3 region is CASSATGSHYGYTF. In DNA, the CDR3 is TGTGCCAGCAGCGCCACAGGGTCCCACTATGGCTACACCTTC. Using reference TRBV7-8 and TRBJ1-2 for the parts outside the CDR3, the full variable domain is GAGVSQSPRYKVAKRGQDVALRCDPISGHVSLFWYQQALGQGPEFLTYFQNEAQLDKSGLPSDRFFAERPEGSVSTLKIQRTQQEDSAVYLCASSATGSHYGYTFGSGTRLTVV.

This chain links TRBV19 with TRBJ2-5; 7 bases line up with TRBD2. Unmatched junction bases numbered 9, after V lost 6 bases and J lost 5 bases. The CDR3 sequence is 14 residues long. Germline assignment: CDR1 LNHDA and CDR2 SQIVND (reference sequence). The CDR3 is CASRKRAGSETQYF. The DNA for the CDR3 is TGTGCCAGTAGGAAAAGAGCGGGGTCGGAGACCCAGTACTTC.

CDR3 nucleotide sequence: TGTGCCAGCAGTTTAAGGGTGGGGGGGGGCTACACCTTC. This sequence encodes CASSLRVGGGYTF. This chain links TRBV27 with TRBJ1-2, with a weak D call TRBD1 (5 bases). V lost 2 bases and J 8 bases, leaving 12 bases between the germline ends. Per the germline V gene, CDR1 is MNHEY and CDR2 is SMNVEV (reference sequence). This CDR3 contains 13 residues.

V usage is TRBV11-3 and J usage is TRBJ2-1; 12 bases line up with TRBD2. Per the germline V gene, CDR1 is SGHNT and CDR2 is YENEEA. The CDR3 consists of 16 residues. Germline trimming cut 5 bases from V and 4 bases from J; bases unmatched to any gene: 6. In DNA, the CDR3 is TGTGCCAGCAGCCCGCGGACTAGCGGGGTATACAATGAGCAGTTCTTC. Translating gives CASSPRTSGVYNEQFF.

The chain carries TRBV30 and TRBJ1-6; TRBD1 aligns across 11 bases. The CDR3 is 15 residues long. CDR1 is GTSNPN, CDR2 SVGIG, per germline (reference sequence). V gave up 4 bases and J gave up 7 bases; unmatched junction bases: 6. The CDR3 protein is CAWTRTGGVNSPLHF. The CDR3 coding sequence is TGTGCCTGGACCCGGACAGGGGGCGTAAATTCACCCCTCCACTTT.

The V call is TRBV7-2, the J call TRBJ2-7; 9 nucleotides align to TRBD1. The V and J ends lost 5 bases and 6 bases, in that order; junction bases with no gene match: 8. The CDR3 runs to 14 residues. Germline CDR1 is SGHTA and CDR2 is FQGNSA. The CDR3 here is CASSRLGQGFEQYF. The CDR3 DNA reads TGTGCCAGCAGCCGTCTGGGACAGGGATTCGAGCAGTACTTC.

The chain combines TRBV25-1 with TRBJ1-4; possible D gene TRBD1, 6 bases. V lost 3 bases, J lost 5 bases, and 13 bases lay in between. The CDR3 has 15 amino acids. Per germline, CDR1 MGHDK and CDR2 SYGVNS. This CDR3 reads CASSDPGQANEKLFF. The CDR3 bases are TGTGCCAGCAGTGACCCGGGACAAGCGAATGAAAAACTGTTTTTT.